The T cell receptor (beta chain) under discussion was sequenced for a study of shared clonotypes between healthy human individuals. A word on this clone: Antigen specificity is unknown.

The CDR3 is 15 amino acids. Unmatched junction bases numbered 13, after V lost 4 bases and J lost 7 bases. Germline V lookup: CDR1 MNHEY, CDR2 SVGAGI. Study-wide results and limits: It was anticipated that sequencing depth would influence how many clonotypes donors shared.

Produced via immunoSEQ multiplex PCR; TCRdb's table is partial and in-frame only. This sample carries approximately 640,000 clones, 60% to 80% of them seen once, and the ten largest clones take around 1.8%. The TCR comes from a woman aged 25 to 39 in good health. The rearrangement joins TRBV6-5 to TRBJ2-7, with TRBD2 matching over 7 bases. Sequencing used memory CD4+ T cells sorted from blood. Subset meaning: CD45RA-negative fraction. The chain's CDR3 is CASSSGGTGAGEQYF. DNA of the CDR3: TGTGCCAGCAGTTCCGGGGGGACTGGGGCGGGGGAGCAGTACTTC.